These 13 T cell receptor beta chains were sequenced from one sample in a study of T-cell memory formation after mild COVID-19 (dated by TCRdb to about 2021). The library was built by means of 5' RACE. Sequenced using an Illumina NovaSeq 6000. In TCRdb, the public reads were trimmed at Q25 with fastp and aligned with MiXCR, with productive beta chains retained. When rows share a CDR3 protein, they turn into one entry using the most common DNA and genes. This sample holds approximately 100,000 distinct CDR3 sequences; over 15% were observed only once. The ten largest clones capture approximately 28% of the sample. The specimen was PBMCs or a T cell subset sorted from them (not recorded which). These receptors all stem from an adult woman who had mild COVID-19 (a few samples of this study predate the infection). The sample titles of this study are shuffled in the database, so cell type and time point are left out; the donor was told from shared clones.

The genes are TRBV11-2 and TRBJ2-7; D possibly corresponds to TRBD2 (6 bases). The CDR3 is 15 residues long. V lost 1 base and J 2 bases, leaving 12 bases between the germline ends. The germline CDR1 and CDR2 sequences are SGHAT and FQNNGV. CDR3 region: CASSLGPGETYEQYF. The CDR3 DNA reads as TGTGCCAGCAGCTTAGGCCCGGGAGAGACCTACGAGCAGTACTTC.

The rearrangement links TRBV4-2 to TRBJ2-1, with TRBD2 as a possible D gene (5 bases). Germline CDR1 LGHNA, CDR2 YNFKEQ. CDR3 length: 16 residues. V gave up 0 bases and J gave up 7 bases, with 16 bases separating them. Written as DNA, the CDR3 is TGTGCCAGCAGCCAAGAGGACTCCCCCTCCAATAATGAGCAGTTCTTC. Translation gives CASSQEDSPSNNEQFF.

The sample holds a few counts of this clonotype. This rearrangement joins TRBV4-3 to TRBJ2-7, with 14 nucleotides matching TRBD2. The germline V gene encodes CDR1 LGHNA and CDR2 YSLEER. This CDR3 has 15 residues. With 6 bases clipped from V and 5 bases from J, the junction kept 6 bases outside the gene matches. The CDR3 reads CASSSGLAGVDEQYF. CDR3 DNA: TGCGCCAGCAGTTCGGGACTAGCGGGAGTCGACGAGCAGTACTTC.

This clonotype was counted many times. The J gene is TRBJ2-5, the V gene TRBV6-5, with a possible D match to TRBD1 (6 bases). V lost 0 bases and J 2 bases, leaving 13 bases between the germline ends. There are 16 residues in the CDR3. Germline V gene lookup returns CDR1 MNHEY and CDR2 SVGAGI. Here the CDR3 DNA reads TGTGCCAGCAGTTACTCGAAGGGGACATCGCAAGAGACCCAGTACTTC. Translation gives CASSYSKGTSQETQYF.

The CDR3 is CASSPSTSNEQFF. CDR3 nucleotide sequence: TGTGCCAGCAGCCCCTCGACTAGCAATGAGCAGTTCTTC. The chain has TRBV7-8 and TRBJ2-1, with D tentatively TRBD2 (6 bases). V was shortened by 5 bases and J by 6 bases, with 11 bases between the two germline ends. Germline values: CDR1 SGHVS, CDR2 FQNEAQ. The CDR3 length is 13 residues.

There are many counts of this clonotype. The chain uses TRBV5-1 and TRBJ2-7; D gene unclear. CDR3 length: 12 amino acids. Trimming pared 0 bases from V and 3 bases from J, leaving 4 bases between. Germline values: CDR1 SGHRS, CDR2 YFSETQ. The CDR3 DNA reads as TGCGCCAGCAGCTTGGTCGGCTACGAGCAGTACTTC. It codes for CASSLVGYEQYF.

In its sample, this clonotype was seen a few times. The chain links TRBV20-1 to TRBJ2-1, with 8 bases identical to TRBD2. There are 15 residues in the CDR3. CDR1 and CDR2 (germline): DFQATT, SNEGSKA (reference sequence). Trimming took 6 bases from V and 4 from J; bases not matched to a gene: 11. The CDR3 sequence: CSAPTTTSEYNEQFF. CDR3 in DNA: TGCAGTGCCCCCACAACGACTAGCGAATACAATGAGCAGTTCTTC.

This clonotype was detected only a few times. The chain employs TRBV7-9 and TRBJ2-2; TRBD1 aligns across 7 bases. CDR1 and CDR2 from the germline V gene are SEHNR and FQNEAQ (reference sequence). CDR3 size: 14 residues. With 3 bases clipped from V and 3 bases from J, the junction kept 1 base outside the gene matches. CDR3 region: CASSFDRDTGELFF. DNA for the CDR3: TGTGCCAGCAGCTTCGACAGGGACACCGGGGAGCTGTTTTTT.

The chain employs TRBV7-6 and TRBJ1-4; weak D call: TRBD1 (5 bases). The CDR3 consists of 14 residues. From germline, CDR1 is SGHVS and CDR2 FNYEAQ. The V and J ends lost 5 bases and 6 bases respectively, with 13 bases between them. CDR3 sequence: CASSVGAGDEKLFF. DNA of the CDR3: TGTGCCAGCAGCGTAGGGGCTGGGGATGAAAAACTGTTTTTT.

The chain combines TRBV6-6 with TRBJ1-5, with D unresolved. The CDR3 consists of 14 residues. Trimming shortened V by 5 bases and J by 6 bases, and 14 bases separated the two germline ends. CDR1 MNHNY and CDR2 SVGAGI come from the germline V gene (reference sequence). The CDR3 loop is CASSLPGPTQPQHF. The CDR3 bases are TGTGCCAGCAGTCTTCCGGGTCCAACTCAGCCCCAGCATTTT.

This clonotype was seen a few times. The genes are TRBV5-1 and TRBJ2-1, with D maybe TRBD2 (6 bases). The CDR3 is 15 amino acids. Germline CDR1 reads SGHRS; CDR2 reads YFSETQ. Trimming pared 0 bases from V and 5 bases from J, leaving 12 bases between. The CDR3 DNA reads TGCGCCAGCAGCTTGGAGTTAGCGGTAGACAATGAGCAGTTCTTC. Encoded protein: CASSLELAVDNEQFF.

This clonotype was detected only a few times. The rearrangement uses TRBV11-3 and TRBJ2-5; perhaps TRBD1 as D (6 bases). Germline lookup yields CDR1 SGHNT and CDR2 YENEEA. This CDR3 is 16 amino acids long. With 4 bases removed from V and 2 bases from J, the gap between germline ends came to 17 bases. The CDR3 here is CASSSKGPDSQETQYF. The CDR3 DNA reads TGTGCCAGCAGCTCTAAGGGCCCGGACAGTCAAGAGACCCAGTACTTC. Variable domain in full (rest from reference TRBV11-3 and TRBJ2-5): EAGVVQSPRYKIIEKKQPVAFWCNPISGHNTLYWYLQNLGQGPELLIRYENEEAVDDSQLPKDRFSAERLKGVDSTLKIQPAELGDSAVYLCASSSKGPDSQETQYFGPGTRLLVL.

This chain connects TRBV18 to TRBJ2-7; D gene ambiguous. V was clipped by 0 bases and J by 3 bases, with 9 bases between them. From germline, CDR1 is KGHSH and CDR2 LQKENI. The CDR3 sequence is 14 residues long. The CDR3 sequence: CASSPPVDFYEQYF. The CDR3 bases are TGTGCCAGCTCACCACCTGTGGATTTCTACGAGCAGTACTTC.